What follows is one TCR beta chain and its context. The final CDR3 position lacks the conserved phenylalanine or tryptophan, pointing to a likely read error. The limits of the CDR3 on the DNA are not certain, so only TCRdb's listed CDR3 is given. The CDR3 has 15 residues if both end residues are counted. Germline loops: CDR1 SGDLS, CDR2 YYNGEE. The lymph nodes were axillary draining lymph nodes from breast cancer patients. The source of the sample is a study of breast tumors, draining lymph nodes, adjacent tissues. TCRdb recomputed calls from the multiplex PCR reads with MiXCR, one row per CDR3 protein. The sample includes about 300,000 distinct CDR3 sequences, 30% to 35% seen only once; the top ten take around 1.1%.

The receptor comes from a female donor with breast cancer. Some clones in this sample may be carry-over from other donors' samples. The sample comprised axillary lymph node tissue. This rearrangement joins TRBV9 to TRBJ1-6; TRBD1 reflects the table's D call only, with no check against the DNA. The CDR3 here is CASSGSTGKGSPPHS.